These 7 T cell receptor beta chains were sequenced from one sample in a study of identical twins (dated by TCRdb to the mid-2010s). The library was prepared using 5' RACE. The listed sequencing device is Illumina HiSeq 2000. The public sequencing data were trimmed at Q25 with fastp and processed into clonotypes with MiXCR by TCRdb, which kept only in-frame beta chains. Every entry covers one CDR3 protein and lists the most common genes and DNA from its rows. The sample profile shows 450,000 to 650,000 distinct CDR3 sequences; over 12% of them were found once. The top ten constitute 0.44% of the sample. This same sample was also part of a study on yellow fever vaccine responses in identical twins.

Sequenced sample: CD4+ T cells sorted from blood. Receptors were obtained from a woman younger than 30 in good health.

This clonotype was counted only a few times. V is TRBV20-1 and J is TRBJ1-6; 7 nucleotides align to TRBD1. Germline assignment: CDR1 DFQATT and CDR2 SNEGSKA (reference sequence). The CDR3 loop spans 14 amino acids. The CDR3 here is CSEKSGTDNSPLHF. CDR3 nucleotide sequence: TGCAGCGAAAAGTCCGGGACAGATAATTCACCCCTCCACTTT.

V is TRBV6-1 and J is TRBJ1-5; the D is unclear. Germline V gene data show CDR1 as MNHNS and CDR2 as SASEGT. Trimming removed 5 bases from V and 4 bases from J, with 12 bases in between. This CDR3 is 14 amino acids long. The CDR3 bases are TGTGCCAGCAGTCCGGTGGGCTTAAATCAGCCCCAGCATTTT. It specifies CASSPVGLNQPQHF.

This rearrangement joins TRBV20-1 to TRBJ2-1; 9 bases agree with TRBD2. Germline-derived CDR1 and CDR2 are DFQATT and SNEGSKA (reference sequence). The length of the CDR3 is 15 residues. Losses at the gene ends were 0 bases for V and 2 bases for J; bases not matched to a gene: 2. For the CDR3, the DNA is TGCAGTGCTAGAGATCCTAGCGGGACCTACAATGAGCAGTTCTTC. Translating gives CSARDPSGTYNEQFF.

This clonotype was seen repeatedly, ten times or more. The V call is TRBV27, the J call TRBJ1-6; D gene ambiguous. The germline V gene has CDR1 MNHEY and CDR2 SMNVEV (reference sequence). V was clipped by 6 bases and J by 6 bases, with 3 bases between them. This CDR3 is 11 amino acids long. The DNA for the CDR3 is TGTGCCAGCAGCCGTAATTCACCCCTCCACTTT. This encodes CASSRNSPLHF.

This clonotype has just a few counts. The chain combines TRBV12-3 or TRBV12-4 with TRBJ2-1; no definite D call. The CDR3 loop spans 15 amino acids. The germline V and J ends were trimmed by 6 bases and 4 bases, with 16 bases remaining between them. CDR3 in amino acids: CASSPLDLGYNEQFF. The CDR3 DNA is TGTGCCAGCAGCCCTCTTGACCTAGGGTACAATGAGCAGTTCTTC.

V and J are TRBV12-3 or TRBV12-4 and TRBJ2-1; the D gene is possibly TRBD2 (5 bases). V lost 6 bases and J lost 8, with 17 bases in between. CDR3 size: 14 residues. CDR3 loop: CASSSKTPDYEQFF. The CDR3 region has the DNA TGTGCCAGCAGCTCCAAGACCCCGGACTATGAGCAGTTCTTC.

In DNA, the CDR3 is TGTGCCAGCAGCAAAGAGCATTTTGGGACAGGGGGGCCCACAGATACGCAGTATTTT. Translating gives CASSKEHFGTGGPTDTQYF. V gene TRBV12-3 or TRBV12-4 combines with J gene TRBJ2-3; 11 bases match TRBD1. After removal of 6 bases from V and 2 bases from J, the junction contained 16 bases not matched to a gene. This CDR3 has 19 amino acids.